This entry is about one T cell receptor beta chain. This sample is part of a study of OX40 agonist ivuxolimab in advanced cancers. The CDR3 is made up of 12 amino acids. Germline assignment: CDR1 SGHVS and CDR2 FNYEAQ. V lost 5 bases, J lost 4 bases, and 8 bases lay in between. Measured with immunoSEQ multiplex PCR; TCRdb has only the in-frame clones, and not every one. Among fewer than 65,000 clones, just under 90% were seen once, and the ten largest hold less than 5.5%. This chain uses TRBV7-6 with TRBJ2-5; D gene uncertain. Source: CD4+ or CD8+ T cells sorted from blood, taken in a trial of the OX40 agonist ivuxolimab. The source is an adult with an advanced solid tumor such as melanoma, head and neck, liver or kidney cancer. The DNA for the CDR3 is TGTGCCAGCAGCGCTTCTGGAGAGACCCAGTACTTC. This translates into CASSASGETQYF.